Below, 22 T cell receptor beta chains from the same sample are listed, as sequenced in a study of blood T cell repertoires in COVID-19 (dated by TCRdb to 2018 to 2020). The library was generated by the immunoSEQ multiplex PCR assay. The immuneACCESS repertoire file appears here via TCRdb, limited to in-frame rearrangements. These files lack a portion of the clones; in checked studies, under half of the deficit traces to unresolved V genes, and the cause of the others is not known. The sample has some 330,000 clones on record, roughly 86% of them singletons. The ten top clones hold less than 2.5% of the sample. Sequencing was performed on PBMCs or T cells enriched from blood (not recorded which). The receptors originated from a man aged 35-49 years in a cohort exposed to, infected with or recovered from COVID-19 (not recorded which).

CDR3 in amino acids: CASSHRTGGADTQYF. The CDR3 nucleotides are TGTGCCAGCAGCCACCGGACAGGGGGCGCAGATACGCAGTATTTT. The rearrangement joins TRBV4-2 to TRBJ2-3, with 11 bases fitting TRBD1. After removal of 3 bases from V and 4 bases from J, the junction contained 3 bases not matched to a gene. CDR3 length: 15 amino acids. Germline V gene lookup returns CDR1 LGHNA and CDR2 YNFKEQ.

The chain recombines TRBV29-1 with TRBJ2-7; 8 nucleotides match TRBD2. The length of the CDR3 is 12 residues. Germline lookup yields CDR1 SQVTM and CDR2 ANQGSEA. Trimming took 4 bases from V and 3 from J; bases not matched to a gene: 2. The CDR3 here is CSVGGTSYEQYF. In DNA, the CDR3 is TGCAGCGTTGGTGGGACTAGCTACGAGCAGTACTTC.

The chain joins TRBV5-1 to TRBJ2-3, with 9 bases aligning to TRBD2. The length of the CDR3 is 15 residues. Germline V gene data show CDR1 as SGHRS and CDR2 as YFSETQ. Trimming at V came to 4 bases and at J to 0 bases, leaving 3 bases not matched to a gene. CDR3 coding DNA: TGCGCCAGCAGCGAAACTAGCGGGAGCACAGATACGCAGTATTTT. Encoded protein: CASSETSGSTDTQYF.

V and J are TRBV9 and TRBJ2-1, with 8 bases lining up with TRBD1. V lost 4 bases to trimming and J lost 5 bases; unmatched junction nucleotides: 11. Germline CDR1 and CDR2: SGDLS and YYNGEE. The CDR3 runs to 16 residues. For the CDR3, the DNA is TGTGCCAGCAGCCCTCGGACAGGGTGGAGGCACAATGAGCAGTTCTTC. It codes for CASSPRTGWRHNEQFF.

This CDR3 reads CASSPRQKTDTQYF. The CDR3 nucleotides are TGTGCCAGCAGCCCACGACAGAAAACAGATACGCAGTATTTT. J is TRBJ2-3 and V is TRBV3-1 (or the pseudogene TRBV3-2), with D perhaps TRBD1 (5 bases). The CDR3 sequence is 14 residues long. Germline CDR1 and CDR2: LGHDT and YNNKEL (reference sequence). The V end was cut by 4 bases, the J end by 3 bases, with 11 bases between.

The genes are TRBV5-1 and TRBJ2-7, with 8 bases fitting TRBD1. Germline trimming cut 4 bases from V and 7 bases from J; bases unmatched to any gene: 19. The CDR3 spans 17 residues. Per germline, CDR1 SGHRS and CDR2 YFSETQ. Written as DNA, the CDR3 is TGCGCCAGCAGCCTGATCGGACAGGGAATATCGCAGGGGGAGCAGTACTTC. This encodes CASSLIGQGISQGEQYF.

V and J are TRBV5-4 and TRBJ1-5; unclear D gene. Trimming shortened V by 4 bases and J by 15 bases, and 26 bases separated the two germline ends. Germline lookup yields CDR1 SGHNT and CDR2 YYREEE (reference sequence). CDR3 length: 15 amino acids. The CDR3 DNA is TGTGCCAGCAGCCCTTTACCGGGATCCGGCCACCCGAGGCATTTT. It translates to CASSPLPGSGHPRHF.

V and J are TRBV27 and TRBJ1-1, with D possibly matching TRBD1 (6 bases). The germline gives CDR1 MNHEY, CDR2 SMNVEV (reference sequence). The CDR3 has 15 amino acids. The V gene lost 7 bases and the J gene lost 4 bases, with 19 bases spanning the gap. The CDR3 region has the DNA TGTGCCAGCATCCGGTCGGGGGGCAGGGGCACTGAAGCTTTCTTT. Translating gives CASIRSGGRGTEAFF.

This chain links TRBV28 with TRBJ1-5; D is unclear. The length of the CDR3 is 14 residues. Germline V lookup: CDR1 MDHEN, CDR2 SYDVKM. Trimming removed 6 bases at V and 2 bases at J, with 11 bases between. CDR3 loop: CASRPPGGNQPQHF. The CDR3, as DNA: TGTGCCAGCAGACCCCCCGGGGGCAATCAGCCCCAGCATTTT.

The gene calls are TRBV7-3 and TRBJ2-1; 8 positions match TRBD2. The CDR3 sequence is 15 residues long. V shed 6 bases, J shed 2 bases, and the junction held 6 bases outside the gene matches. Germline V gene data show CDR1 as SGHTA and CDR2 as FQGTGA. The CDR3 reads CASSFSGSPYNEQFF. In nucleotides, the CDR3 is TGTGCCAGCAGTTTCAGCGGGAGCCCCTACAATGAGCAGTTCTTC.

The rearrangement joins TRBV5-1 to TRBJ1-2; D is possibly TRBD1 (5 bases). The germline gives CDR1 SGHRS, CDR2 YFSETQ. This CDR3 comprises 15 residues. Trimming took off 0 bases at V and 0 bases at J, with 9 bases between the two ends. CDR3 region: CASSLGQTANYGYTF. The CDR3 bases are TGCGCCAGCAGCTTGGGACAGACGGCTAACTATGGCTACACCTTC.

This clone was observed once. At the DNA level, this CDR3 is encoded by other sequences in the same sample as well. V usage is TRBV5-1 and J usage is TRBJ2-5; D unresolved. The germline gives CDR1 SGHRS, CDR2 YFSETQ. The CDR3 runs 14 residues. V dropped 0 bases and J dropped 5 bases, with 11 bases sitting between them. The CDR3, as DNA: TGCGCCAGCAGCTTGGGTCCAGGTGGGGAGACCCAGTACTTC. This gives the protein CASSLGPGGETQYF.

The chain combines TRBV6-1 with TRBJ2-1; 12 positions match TRBD2. V was pared by 3 bases and J by 7 bases, with 4 bases of the junction left unmatched. The CDR3 loop spans 15 amino acids. Germline-derived CDR1 and CDR2 are MNHNS and SASEGT. CDR3 nucleotide sequence: TGTGCCAGCAGTGACCTAGCGGGAGGGATAAATGAGCAGTTCTTC. This sequence encodes CASSDLAGGINEQFF.

The V gene is TRBV18, the J gene TRBJ2-2; tentative D call: TRBD2 (6 bases). This CDR3 comprises 16 residues. Germline V gene sequence: CDR1 KGHSH, CDR2 LQKENI. Trimming removed 3 bases from V and 5 bases from J, with 16 bases in between. CDR3: CASSPGGGPSTGELFF. The CDR3 bases are TGTGCCAGCTCACCGGGGGGAGGCCCATCAACCGGGGAGCTGTTTTTT.

The chain has TRBV30 and TRBJ1-3; no clear D gene. CDR3 length: 14 amino acids. V dropped 0 bases and J dropped 1 base, with 7 bases sitting between them. In germline, CDR1 is GTSNPN, CDR2 SVGIG (reference sequence). Here the CDR3 reads CAWSVLLSGNTIYF. The CDR3 coding sequence is TGTGCCTGGAGTGTACTACTGTCTGGAAACACCATATATTTT.

This chain connects TRBV25-1 to TRBJ2-7; D call uncertain. This CDR3 has 13 amino acids. Germline-derived CDR1 and CDR2 are MGHDK and SYGVNS. Trimming cost V 10 bases and J 3 bases, with 16 bases left between them. CDR3 nucleotides: TGTGCCACTACGCAACCCGGGTTCTACGAGCAGTACTTC. As protein: CATTQPGFYEQYF.

The rearrangement links TRBV27 to TRBJ2-1; D might be TRBD2 (6 bases). The V gene's germline CDR1 is MNHEY and CDR2 SMNVEV (reference sequence). The CDR3 runs to 17 residues. V lost 1 base and J lost 4, with 17 bases in between. The CDR3 nucleotides read TGTGCCAGCAGTTTATACGCTTACCGGGACTTGTACAATGAGCAGTTCTTC. Translating it yields CASSLYAYRDLYNEQFF.

CDR3 DNA: TGTGCCAGCAGTCAGGACCTTAGAGGGAACGAGCAGTACTTC. It yields the protein CASSQDLRGNEQYF. The chain links TRBV25-1 to TRBJ2-7, with D perhaps TRBD2 (5 bases). The V gene's germline CDR1 is MGHDK and CDR2 SYGVNS. Deletions cut 5 bases from V and 5 bases from J, with 16 bases between. CDR3 length equals 14 residues.

The J gene is TRBJ1-2, the V gene TRBV18, with D perhaps matching TRBD1 (5 bases). CDR3 length: 17 residues. Germline CDR1 and CDR2: KGHSH and LQKENI. Trimming cost V 3 bases and J 0 bases, with 17 bases left between them. CDR3 bases: TGTGCCAGCTCACCCAGGGAGGGCCGGACGGCTAACTATGGCTACACCTTC. This sequence encodes CASSPREGRTANYGYTF. The variable domain in full, with the rest retrieved from reference TRBV18 and TRBJ1-2, is NAGVMQNPRHLVRRRGQEARLRCSPMKGHSHVYWYRQLPEEGLKFMVYLQKENIIDESGMPKERFSAEFPKEGPSILRIQQVVRGDSAAYFCASSPREGRTANYGYTFGSGTRLTVV.

Worth noting for this clone: At one end, the junction sequence differs from germline, possibly due to a read error. J is TRBJ1-5 and V is TRBV2; weak D call: TRBD1 (6 bases). The germline gives CDR1 SNHLY, CDR2 FYNNEI. The CDR3 runs 12 residues. CDR3 residues: CASSDPGTPGDF. The CDR3 DNA sequence: TGTGCCAGCAGTGACCCCGGGACACCCGGGGATTTT.

This chain links TRBV19 with TRBJ2-2, with TRBD1 identical over 9 bases. V gave up 3 bases and J gave up 5 bases; unmatched junction bases: 7. This CDR3 is built from 16 residues. Germline CDR1 LNHDA, CDR2 SQIVND (reference sequence). Here the CDR3 DNA reads TGTGCCAGTAGTATCTCCGGGACAGGGAGGACCGGGGAGCTGTTTTTT. It specifies CASSISGTGRTGELFF. Full variable domain (outside the CDR3, taken from reference TRBV19 and TRBJ2-2): DGGITQSPKYLFRKEGQNVTLSCEQNLNHDAMYWYRQDPGQGLRLIYYSQIVNDFQKGDIAEGYSVSREKKESFPLTVTSAQKNPTAFYLCASSISGTGRTGELFFGEGSRLTVL.

The V gene is TRBV5-1, the J gene TRBJ1-4, with TRBD1 as a possible D gene (6 bases). The CDR3 has 15 amino acids. CDR1 SGHRS and CDR2 YFSETQ come from the germline V gene. Trimming cost V 3 bases and J 5 bases, with 14 bases left between them. In DNA, the CDR3 is TGCGCCAGCAGCTCGGGGCCAGGGGAAAATGAAAAACTGTTTTTT. This translates into CASSSGPGENEKLFF.